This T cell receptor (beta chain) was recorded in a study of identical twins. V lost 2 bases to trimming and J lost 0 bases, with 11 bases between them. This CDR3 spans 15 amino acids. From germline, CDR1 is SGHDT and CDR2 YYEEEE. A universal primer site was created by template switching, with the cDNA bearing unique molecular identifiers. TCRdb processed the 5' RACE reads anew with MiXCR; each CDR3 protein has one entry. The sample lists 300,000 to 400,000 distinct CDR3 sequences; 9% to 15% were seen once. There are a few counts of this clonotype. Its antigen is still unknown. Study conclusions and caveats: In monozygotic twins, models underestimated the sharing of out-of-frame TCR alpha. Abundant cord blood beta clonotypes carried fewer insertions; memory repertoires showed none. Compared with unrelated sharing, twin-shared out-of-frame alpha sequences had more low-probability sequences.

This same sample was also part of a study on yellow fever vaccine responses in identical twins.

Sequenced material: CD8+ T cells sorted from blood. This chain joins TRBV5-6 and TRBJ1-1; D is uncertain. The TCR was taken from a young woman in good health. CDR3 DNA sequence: TGTGCCAGCAGCTTACTGGGTTTTGTGAACACTGAAGCTTTCTTT. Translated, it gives CASSLLGFVNTEAFF.